This T cell receptor (beta chain) was retrieved from a study of cytotoxic CD8 clonotypes in ibrutinib-treated CLL. Study-level information: There were about 10 relapsed/refractory patients and about 15 treatment-naive patients, and under 18 were IGHV unmutated. The study's findings and limits: The study found public clonotypes uncommon, contracting or stable on treatment. Circulating CD8+ T-cell counts were tracked by baseline clonality, which exceeded that of age-matched healthy donors. Clonality went up at ibrutinib response and then declined back toward baseline at progression.

Some clones are missing from TCRdb's copy, which holds only in-frame ones; the method was immunoSEQ multiplex PCR. The repertoire has 35,000 or so clones, around 63% of them found once; the top ten carry about 27%. Points on this clone: Its antigen remains unknown.

The TCR sequence derives from a human donor with chronic lymphocytic leukemia. Sequences were derived from PBMCs, sampled before ibrutinib treatment.

Written as DNA, the CDR3 is TGTGCCAGCAGTTTATTACAGGGTGGCGGCTACACCTTC. As protein: CASSLLQGGGYTF. The chain combines TRBV27 with TRBJ1-2; D is perhaps TRBD1 (6 bases). Trimming pared 1 base from V and 8 bases from J, leaving 11 bases between. CDR1 and CDR2 from the germline V gene are MNHEY and SMNVEV (reference sequence). The CDR3 covers 13 residues.